The subject of this entry is one T cell receptor beta chain. Unmatched junction bases numbered 6, after V lost 5 bases and J lost 1 base. In germline, CDR1 is SGHVS, CDR2 FQNEAQ. This CDR3 region has 15 residues. The sample belongs to a study of metastatic and nonmetastatic thyroid tumors. All patients reached thyroid surgery having received no treatment beforehand. TCRdb called clones again from the PCR reads with MiXCR. Among 40,000 or so clones listed, less than 50% were seen once. V usage is TRBV7-8 and J usage is TRBJ2-7, with TRBD1 matching over 9 bases. The origin of this receptor is a male donor with papillary thyroid cancer or a benign thyroid nodule (not recorded which). Some clones in this sample may be carry-over from other donors' samples. Input material: tumor tissue. The CDR3 reads CASSERDRESYEQYF. CDR3 DNA sequence: TGTGCCAGCAGCGAACGGGACAGGGAATCCTACGAGCAGTACTTC.